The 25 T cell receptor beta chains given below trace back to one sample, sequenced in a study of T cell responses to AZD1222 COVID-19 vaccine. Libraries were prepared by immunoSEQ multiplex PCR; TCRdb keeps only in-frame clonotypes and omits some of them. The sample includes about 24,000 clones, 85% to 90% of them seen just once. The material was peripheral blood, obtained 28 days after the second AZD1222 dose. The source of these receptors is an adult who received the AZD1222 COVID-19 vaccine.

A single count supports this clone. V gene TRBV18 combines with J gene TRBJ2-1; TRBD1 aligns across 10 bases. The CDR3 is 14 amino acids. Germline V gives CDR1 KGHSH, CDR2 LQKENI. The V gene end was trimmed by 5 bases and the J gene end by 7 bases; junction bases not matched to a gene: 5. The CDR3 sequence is CASSKGQGENEQFF. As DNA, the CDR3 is TGTGCCAGCTCAAAAGGACAGGGGGAGAATGAGCAGTTCTTC.

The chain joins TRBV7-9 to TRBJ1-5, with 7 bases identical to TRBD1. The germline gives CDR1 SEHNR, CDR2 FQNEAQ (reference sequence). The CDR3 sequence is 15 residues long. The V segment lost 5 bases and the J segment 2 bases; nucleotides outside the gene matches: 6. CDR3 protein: CASSLSTGGNQPQHF. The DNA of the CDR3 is TGTGCCAGCAGCCTTTCTACAGGGGGCAATCAGCCCCAGCATTTT.

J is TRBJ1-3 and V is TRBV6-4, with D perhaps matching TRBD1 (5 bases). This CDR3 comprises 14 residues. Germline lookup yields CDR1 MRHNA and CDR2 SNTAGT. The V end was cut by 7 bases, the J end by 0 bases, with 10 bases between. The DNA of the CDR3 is TGTGCCAGCAAGCCGACAGCCTCTGGAAACACCATATATTTT. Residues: CASKPTASGNTIYF.

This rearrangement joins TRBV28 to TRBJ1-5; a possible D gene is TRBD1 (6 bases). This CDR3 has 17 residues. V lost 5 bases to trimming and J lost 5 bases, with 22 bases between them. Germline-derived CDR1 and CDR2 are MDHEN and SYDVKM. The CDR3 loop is CASSLGSSRGGYQPQHF. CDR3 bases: TGTGCCAGCAGTCTTGGTAGTAGCAGGGGCGGATATCAGCCCCAGCATTTT.

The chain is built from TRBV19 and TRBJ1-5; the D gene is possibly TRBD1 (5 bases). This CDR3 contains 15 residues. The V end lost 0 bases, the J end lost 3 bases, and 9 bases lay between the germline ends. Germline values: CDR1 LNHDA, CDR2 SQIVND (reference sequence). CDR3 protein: CASSIDPGYNQPQHF. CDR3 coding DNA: TGTGCCAGTAGTATAGATCCAGGGTACAATCAGCCCCAGCATTTT.

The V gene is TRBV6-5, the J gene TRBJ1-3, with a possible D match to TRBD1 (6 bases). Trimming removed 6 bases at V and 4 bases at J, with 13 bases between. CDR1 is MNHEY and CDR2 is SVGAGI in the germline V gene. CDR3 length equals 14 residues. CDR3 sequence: CASRPGHGGNTIYF. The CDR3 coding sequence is TGTGCCAGCAGGCCGGGACATGGAGGAAACACCATATATTTT.

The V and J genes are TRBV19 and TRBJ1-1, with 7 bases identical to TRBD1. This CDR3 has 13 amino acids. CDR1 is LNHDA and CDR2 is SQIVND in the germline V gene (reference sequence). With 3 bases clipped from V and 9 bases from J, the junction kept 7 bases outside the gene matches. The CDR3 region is CASSMEGGGKAFF. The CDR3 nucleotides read TGTGCCAGTAGTATGGAAGGGGGCGGGAAAGCTTTCTTT.

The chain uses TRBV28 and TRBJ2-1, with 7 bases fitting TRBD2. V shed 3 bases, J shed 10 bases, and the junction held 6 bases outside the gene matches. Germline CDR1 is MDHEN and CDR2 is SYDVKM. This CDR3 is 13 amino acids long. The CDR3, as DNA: TGTGCCAGCAGTTTCGGGGGGAGGTGGGAGCAGTTCTTC. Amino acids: CASSFGGRWEQFF.

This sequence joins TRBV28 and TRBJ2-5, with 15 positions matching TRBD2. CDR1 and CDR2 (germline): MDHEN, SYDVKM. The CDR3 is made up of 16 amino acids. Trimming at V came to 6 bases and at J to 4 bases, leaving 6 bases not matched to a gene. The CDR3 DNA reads TGTGCCAGCAGCCGGACTAGCGGGAGGGCCTTAGAGACCCAGTACTTC. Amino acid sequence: CASSRTSGRALETQYF.

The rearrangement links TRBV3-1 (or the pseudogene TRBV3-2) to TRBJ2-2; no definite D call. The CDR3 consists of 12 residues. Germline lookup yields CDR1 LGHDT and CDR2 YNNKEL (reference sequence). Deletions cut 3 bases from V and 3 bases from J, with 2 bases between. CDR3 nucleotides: TGTGCCAGCAGCCATCACACCGGGGAGCTGTTTTTT. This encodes CASSHHTGELFF.

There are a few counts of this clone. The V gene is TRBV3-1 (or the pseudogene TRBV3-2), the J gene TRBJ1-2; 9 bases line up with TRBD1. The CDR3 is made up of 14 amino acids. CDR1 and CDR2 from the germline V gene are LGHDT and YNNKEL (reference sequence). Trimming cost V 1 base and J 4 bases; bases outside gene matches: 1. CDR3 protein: CASSQGQGVYGYTF. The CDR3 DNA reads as TGTGCCAGCAGCCAAGGACAGGGGGTCTATGGCTACACCTTC.

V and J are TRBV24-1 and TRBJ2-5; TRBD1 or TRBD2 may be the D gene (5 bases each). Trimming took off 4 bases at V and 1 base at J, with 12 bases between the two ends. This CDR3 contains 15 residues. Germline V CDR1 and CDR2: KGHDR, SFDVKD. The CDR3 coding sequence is TGTGCCACCAGTGAACGAGGGACCGTCCAAGAGACCCAGTACTTC. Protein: CATSERGTVQETQYF.

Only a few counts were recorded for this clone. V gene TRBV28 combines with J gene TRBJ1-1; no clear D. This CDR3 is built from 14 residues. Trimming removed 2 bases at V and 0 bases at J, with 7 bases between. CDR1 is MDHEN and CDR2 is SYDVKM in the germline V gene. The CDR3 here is CASSLRAVNTEAFF. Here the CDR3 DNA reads TGTGCCAGCAGTTTACGAGCGGTGAACACTGAAGCTTTCTTT.

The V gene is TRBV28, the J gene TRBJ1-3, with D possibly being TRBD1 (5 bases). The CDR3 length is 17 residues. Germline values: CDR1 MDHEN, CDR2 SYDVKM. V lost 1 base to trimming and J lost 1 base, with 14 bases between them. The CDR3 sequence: CASSLSVTGASGNTIYF. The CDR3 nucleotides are TGTGCCAGCAGTTTATCGGTTACCGGGGCTTCTGGAAACACCATATATTTT.

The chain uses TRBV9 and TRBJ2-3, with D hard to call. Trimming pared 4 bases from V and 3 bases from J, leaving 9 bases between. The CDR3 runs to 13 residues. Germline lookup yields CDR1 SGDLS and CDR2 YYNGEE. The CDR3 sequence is CASSPQGTDTQYF. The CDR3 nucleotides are TGTGCCAGCAGCCCCCAAGGGACAGATACGCAGTATTTT.

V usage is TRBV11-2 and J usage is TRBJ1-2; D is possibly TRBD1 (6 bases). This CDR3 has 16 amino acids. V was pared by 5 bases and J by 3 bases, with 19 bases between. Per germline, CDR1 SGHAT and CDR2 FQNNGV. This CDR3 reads CASSRATGGGDYGYTF. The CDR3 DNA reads TGTGCCAGCAGCCGGGCGACCGGAGGGGGAGACTATGGCTACACCTTC.

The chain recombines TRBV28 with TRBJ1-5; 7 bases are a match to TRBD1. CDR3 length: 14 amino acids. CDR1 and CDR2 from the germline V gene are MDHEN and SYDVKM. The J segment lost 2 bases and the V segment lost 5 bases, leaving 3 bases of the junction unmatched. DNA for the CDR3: TGTGCCAGCAGTCACGACAGGGGCAATCAGCCCCAGCATTTT. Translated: CASSHDRGNQPQHF.

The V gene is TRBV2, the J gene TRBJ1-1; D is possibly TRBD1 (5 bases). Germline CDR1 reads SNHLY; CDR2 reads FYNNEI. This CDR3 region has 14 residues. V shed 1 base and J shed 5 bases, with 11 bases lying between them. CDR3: CASSEGGPGTEAFF. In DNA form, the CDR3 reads TGTGCCAGCAGTGAAGGGGGCCCAGGGACTGAAGCTTTCTTT.

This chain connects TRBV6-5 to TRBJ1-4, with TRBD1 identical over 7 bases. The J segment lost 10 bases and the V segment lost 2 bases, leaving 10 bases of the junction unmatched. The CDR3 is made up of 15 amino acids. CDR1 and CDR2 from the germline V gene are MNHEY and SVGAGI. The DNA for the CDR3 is TGTGCCAGCAGTTACCGGACAGGAGTTGATGGAAAACTGTTTTTT. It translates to CASSYRTGVDGKLFF.

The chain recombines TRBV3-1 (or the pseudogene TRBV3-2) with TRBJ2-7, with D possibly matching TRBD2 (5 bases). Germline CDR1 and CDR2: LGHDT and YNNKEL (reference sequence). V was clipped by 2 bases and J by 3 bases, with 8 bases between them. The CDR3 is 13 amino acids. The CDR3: CASSQRTGYEQYF. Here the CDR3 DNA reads TGTGCCAGCAGCCAACGGACTGGCTACGAGCAGTACTTC.

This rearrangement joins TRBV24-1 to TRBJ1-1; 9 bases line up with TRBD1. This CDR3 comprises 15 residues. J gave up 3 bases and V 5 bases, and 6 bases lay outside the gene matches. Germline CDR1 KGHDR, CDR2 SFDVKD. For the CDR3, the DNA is TGTGCCACCAGTGCCCCGGGACAGGGAGACACTGAAGCTTTCTTT. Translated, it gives CATSAPGQGDTEAFF.

The CDR3 reads CAWRKGTGERQPQHF. The DNA of the CDR3 is TGTGCCTGGAGGAAAGGGACAGGCGAACGACAGCCCCAGCATTTT. This chain joins TRBV30 and TRBJ1-5; 8 positions agree with TRBD1. The CDR3 consists of 15 residues. Germline CDR1 GTSNPN, CDR2 SVGIG (reference sequence). V was pared by 3 bases and J by 7 bases, with 11 bases of the junction left unmatched.

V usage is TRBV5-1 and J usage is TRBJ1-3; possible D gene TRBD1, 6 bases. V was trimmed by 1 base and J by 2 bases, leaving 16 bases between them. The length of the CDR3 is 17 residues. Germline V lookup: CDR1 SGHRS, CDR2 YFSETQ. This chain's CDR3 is CASSLSSGAFPGNTIYF. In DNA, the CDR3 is TGCGCCAGCAGCTTGTCGTCAGGGGCTTTCCCTGGAAACACCATATATTTT.

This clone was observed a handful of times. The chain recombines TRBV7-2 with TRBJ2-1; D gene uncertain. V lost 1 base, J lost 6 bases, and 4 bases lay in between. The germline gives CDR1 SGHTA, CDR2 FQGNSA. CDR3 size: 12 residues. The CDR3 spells CASSLVGNEQFF. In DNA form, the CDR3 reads TGTGCCAGCAGCTTAGTGGGCAATGAGCAGTTCTTC.

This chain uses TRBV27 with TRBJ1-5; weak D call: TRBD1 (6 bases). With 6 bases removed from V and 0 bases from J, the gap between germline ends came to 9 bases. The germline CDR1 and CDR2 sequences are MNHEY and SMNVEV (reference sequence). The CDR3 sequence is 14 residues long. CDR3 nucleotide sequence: TGTGCCAGCAGCGGACAGAATAGCAATCAGCCCCAGCATTTT. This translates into CASSGQNSNQPQHF.